These 28 T cell receptor beta chains originate from one sample sequenced in a study of blood T cells in healthy people across ages. It was with a sample-barcoded 5' primer and a J-beta primer mix that a second PCR of roughly 7 to 12 cycles was run. Each CDR3 protein is one row after TCRdb ran MiXCR on the 5' RACE reads. The sample has under 750,000 distinct CDR3 sequences, around half seen once. Material: blood. The receptor source for this set is a man of 80 years or more in good health.

This chain uses TRBV6-5 with TRBJ1-4; unclear D gene. Trimming took 8 bases from V and 0 from J, leaving 13 bases between them. CDR3 length: 15 amino acids. Per the germline V gene, CDR1 is MNHEY and CDR2 is SVGAGI. CDR3 region: CASPPPTATNEKLFF. The CDR3 DNA reads as TGTGCCAGCCCGCCCCCGACTGCAACTAATGAAAAACTGTTTTTT.

The J gene is TRBJ2-7, the V gene TRBV20-1; D is ambiguous. The CDR3 has 13 amino acids. The germline CDR1 and CDR2 sequences are DFQATT and SNEGSKA (reference sequence). Trimming removed 4 bases from V and 4 bases from J, with 14 bases in between. In nucleotides, the CDR3 is TGCAGTGCTACGGCCTCACTCCTTTACGAGCAGTACTTC. Amino acid sequence: CSATASLLYEQYF.

A note on this clonotype: One end of the junction is discordant with germline, which a read error may explain. The V call is TRBV6-4, the J call TRBJ2-5, with a possible D match to TRBD2 (5 bases). The CDR3 covers 14 residues. The germline V gene encodes CDR1 MRHNA and CDR2 SNTAGT. CDR3 DNA: TGTGTCAGCTTGGACCGACCCGAAGCGGATGAGCAGTACTTC. Protein sequence: CVSLDRPEADEQYF.

This clonotype was recorded a few times. DNA of the CDR3: TGTGCCAGCAGCTTACAGGGCCCGGGTTACAATGAGCAGTTCTTC. The encoded protein is CASSLQGPGYNEQFF. This chain joins TRBV7-9 and TRBJ2-1, with D perhaps matching TRBD1 (5 bases). CDR3 length: 15 residues. Germline lookup yields CDR1 SEHNR and CDR2 FQNEAQ (reference sequence). V was shortened by 2 bases and J by 4 bases, with 12 bases between the two germline ends.

This chain joins TRBV7-2 and TRBJ1-4; TRBD1 might be the D (6 bases). The germline gives CDR1 SGHTA, CDR2 FQGNSA. This CDR3 is built from 14 residues. Trimming left V 5 bases short and J 10 bases short, with 17 bases between. CDR3 DNA sequence: TGTGCCAGCAGCCGACGGGACACGTCCGGAAAACTGTTTTTT. Residues: CASSRRDTSGKLFF.

The chain employs TRBV29-1 and TRBJ1-3; unclear D gene. Germline lookup yields CDR1 SQVTM and CDR2 ANQGSEA. This CDR3 comprises 13 residues. Trimming shortened V by 4 bases and J by 0 bases, and 7 bases separated the two germline ends. The CDR3: CSVGIASGNTIYF. The CDR3 coding sequence is TGCAGCGTTGGGATTGCCTCTGGAAACACCATATATTTT. Full variable domain (outside the CDR3, taken from reference TRBV29-1 and TRBJ1-3): SAVISQKPSRDICQRGTSLTIQCQVDSQVTMMFWYRQQPGQSLTLIATANQGSEATYESGFVIDKFPISRPNLTFSTLTVSNMSPEDSSIYLCSVGIASGNTIYFGEGSWLTVV.

This chain uses TRBV11-2 with TRBJ2-3; D is unresolved. The CDR3 has 14 amino acids. V was cut by 1 base and J by 7 bases, with 12 bases left in between. Germline CDR1 and CDR2: SGHAT and FQNNGV. CDR3 amino acids: CASSLGAASNTQYF. CDR3 nucleotides: TGTGCCAGCAGCTTAGGGGCAGCGTCAAATACGCAGTATTTT.

The rearrangement joins TRBV5-1 to TRBJ2-5; D not resolved. The assigned J gene may be wrong: the sequence end matches TRBJ2-7 better. Germline V gene lookup returns CDR1 SGHRS and CDR2 YFSETQ. This CDR3 region has 14 residues. DNA of the CDR3: TGCGCCAGCAGCCCCTTGGTAGCTAGTAACGAGCAGTACTTC. It translates to CASSPLVASNEQYF.

This chain links TRBV20-1 with TRBJ2-3; 14 bases map to TRBD2. Germline-derived CDR1 and CDR2 are DFQATT and SNEGSKA (reference sequence). After removal of 6 bases from V and 0 bases from J, the junction contained 5 bases not matched to a gene. The CDR3 is 16 residues long. Here the CDR3 DNA reads TGCAGTGCAAAAGGGACTAGCGGGGGAAGCACAGATACGCAGTATTTT. Translated: CSAKGTSGGSTDTQYF.

A remark on this clonotype: The germline gene is not matched at one end of the junction; a read error may be the cause. The chain uses TRBV29-1 and TRBJ2-3, with 7 positions matching TRBD2. The germline V gene encodes CDR1 SQVTM and CDR2 ANQGSEA. CDR3 size: 14 residues. CDR3 nucleotides: TGCAACGTTTGGCTAGCGGAGAACACAGATACGCAGTATTTT. Amino acid sequence: CNVWLAENTDTQYF.

This clonotype was counted a single time. Relative to the germline gene, one junction end is altered; a read error may explain this. The chain recombines TRBV7-3 with TRBJ2-7; 7 positions agree with TRBD2. CDR3 size: 14 residues. Germline values: CDR1 SGHTA, CDR2 FQGTGA. The CDR3 coding sequence is TGTGTCAGCAGCTTAGGAGCGGGGTCCTACGAGCAGTACTTC. Protein sequence: CVSSLGAGSYEQYF.

The rearrangement links TRBV4-2 to TRBJ2-5; D is uncertain. The J call may not be correct, given that the DNA end is closer to TRBJ2-7. Germline-derived CDR1 and CDR2 are LGHNA and YNFKEQ. The CDR3 totals 13 residues. The DNA of the CDR3 is TGTGCCAGCAGCCAAGGAAACCGCTACGAGCAGTACTTC. Amino acid sequence: CASSQGNRYEQYF.

The chain employs TRBV5-1 and TRBJ2-7; D unclear. The DNA end lines up better with TRBJ2-5; the J call may be wrong. CDR3 length: 14 amino acids. Germline V gene sequence: CDR1 SGHRS, CDR2 YFSETQ. The chain's CDR3 is CASSFESRQETQYF. The DNA of the CDR3 is TGCGCCAGCAGCTTTGAGTCACGCCAAGAGACCCAGTACTTC.

The chain recombines TRBV12-3 or TRBV12-4 with TRBJ1-1, with D possibly TRBD1 on 6 matching bases. V lost 4 bases, J lost 1 base, and 16 bases lay in between. The CDR3 contains 16 residues. The CDR3 spells CASSSPQGNGNTEAFF. In DNA form, the CDR3 reads TGTGCCAGCAGTTCGCCCCAGGGGAATGGGAACACTGAAGCTTTCTTT.

The V and J genes are TRBV6-4 and TRBJ2-1; possibly TRBD1 for D (6 bases). The length of the CDR3 is 13 residues. Germline loops: CDR1 MRHNA, CDR2 SNTAGT. V lost 3 bases to trimming and J lost 5 bases, with 8 bases between them. CDR3 sequence reads: CASSEDRNNEQFF. The CDR3 DNA follows: TGTGCCAGCAGTGAGGACAGAAACAATGAGCAGTTCTTC.

The rearrangement links TRBV20-1 to TRBJ2-7, with D maybe TRBD2 (7 bases). The germline V gene has CDR1 DFQATT and CDR2 SNEGSKA (reference sequence). This CDR3 spans 16 amino acids. The V gene lost 3 bases and the J gene lost 7 bases, with 25 bases spanning the gap. The CDR3 region is CSARLGAAGARDEQYF. CDR3 nucleotide sequence: TGCAGTGCTAGGTTGGGGGCGGCGGGAGCCAGGGATGAGCAGTACTTC.

This clonotype was seen a few times. The CDR3 nucleotides are TGTGCCTGGAGTGCCCGAAGCCCGTTCGGCTACACCTTC. Translated, it gives CAWSARSPFGYTF. V usage is TRBV30 and J usage is TRBJ1-2; D gene uncertain. CDR1 is GTSNPN and CDR2 is SVGIG in the germline V gene (reference sequence). The CDR3 extends over 13 amino acids. V was pared by 1 base and J by 8 bases, with 14 bases between.

V and J are TRBV6-5 and TRBJ2-3; D might be TRBD1 or TRBD2, each matching 6 bases. V lost 2 bases and J lost 0, with 12 bases in between. The CDR3 extends over 16 amino acids. CDR1 is MNHEY and CDR2 is SVGAGI in the germline V gene. The CDR3 sequence: CASSYGGLTSTDTQYF. CDR3 bases: TGTGCCAGCAGTTACGGGGGGCTAACAAGCACAGATACGCAGTATTTT.

J is TRBJ2-3 and V is TRBV4-3; 7 nucleotides match TRBD2. V lost 0 bases and J lost 4; bases outside the gene matches: 7. Germline V lookup: CDR1 LGHNA, CDR2 YSLEER. The CDR3 contains 16 residues. The CDR3 bases are TGCGCCAGCAGCCAAGATGTGGGGCTAGCGGCAGATACGCAGTATTTT. Encoded protein: CASSQDVGLAADTQYF.

The chain employs TRBV6-2 or TRBV6-3 and TRBJ1-5, with D maybe TRBD1 (5 bases). The CDR3 has 13 residues. Germline CDR1 and CDR2: MNHEY and SVGEGT. The ends were cut back, 4 bases at V and 6 bases at J, with 10 bases in the middle. The CDR3, as DNA: TGTGCCAGCAGTTTGAGGGGAATTCAGCCCCAGCATTTT. Translation: CASSLRGIQPQHF.

This clonotype was seen repeatedly, ten times or more. The chain carries TRBV6-6 and TRBJ2-1; TRBD2 agrees at 9 bases. The germline CDR1 and CDR2 sequences are MNHNY and SVGAGI (reference sequence). J was trimmed by 2 bases and V by 6 bases; bases with no gene match: 5. CDR3 length: 15 residues. CDR3 bases: TGTGCCAGCAGACCTAGCGGGGACGCCTACAATGAGCAGTTCTTC. This gives the protein CASRPSGDAYNEQFF.

CDR3 amino acids: CASSDNRGYAGELFF. Here the CDR3 DNA reads TGTGCCAGCAGCGACAACAGGGGTTACGCCGGGGAGCTGTTTTTT. This rearrangement joins TRBV2 to TRBJ2-2; 7 nucleotides match TRBD1. V lost 6 bases and J lost 6; bases outside the gene matches: 10. The CDR3 extends over 15 amino acids. Germline V CDR1 and CDR2: SNHLY, FYNNEI.

The V gene is TRBV28, the J gene TRBJ2-1; D gene ambiguous. The CDR3 loop spans 14 amino acids. Trimming shortened V by 5 bases and J by 10 bases, and 18 bases separated the two germline ends. Germline V gives CDR1 MDHEN, CDR2 SYDVKM. CDR3 region: CASSPPGRNREQFF. Here the CDR3 DNA reads TGTGCCAGCAGTCCCCCCGGAAGGAATCGAGAGCAGTTCTTC.

V and J are TRBV3-1 and TRBJ2-3, with a tentative D call TRBD2 (7 bases). The V end was cut by 4 bases, the J end by 5 bases, with 19 bases between. Germline assignment: CDR1 LGHDT and CDR2 YNNKEL (reference sequence). CDR3 length equals 16 residues. The DNA of the CDR3 is TGTGCCAGCAGCCCCCGAGGGGGGGGGCTTGTAGATACGCAGTATTTT. This translates into CASSPRGGGLVDTQYF.

The chain couples TRBV7-2 to TRBJ2-7; D not resolved. Looked up from germline, CDR1 is SGHTA and CDR2 is FQGNSA. Trimming took off 5 bases at V and 3 bases at J, with 8 bases between the two ends. The CDR3 spans 12 residues. The CDR3 DNA reads TGTGCCAGCAGCCTCGGGTTCTACGAGCAGTACTTC. This codes for CASSLGFYEQYF. The full variable domain, its missing parts supplied by reference TRBV7-2 and TRBJ2-7, is GAGVSQSPSNKVTEKGKDVELRCDPISGHTALYWYRQSLGQGLEFLIYFQGNSAPDKSGLPSDRFSAERTGGSVSTLTIQRTQQEDSAVYLCASSLGFYEQYFGPGTRLTVT.

The chain links TRBV3-1 to TRBJ2-1; no firm D call. V gave up 1 base and J gave up 10 bases, with 8 bases separating them. Germline CDR1 and CDR2: LGHDT and YNNKEL (reference sequence). The CDR3 spans 12 residues. The DNA of the CDR3 is TGTGCCAGCAGCCAAGGGTTAGGAGAGCAGTTCTTC. Residues: CASSQGLGEQFF.

J is TRBJ1-2 and V is TRBV20-1; no definite D call. Trimming left V 6 bases short and J 0 bases short, with 11 bases between. The CDR3 has 13 residues. CDR1 is DFQATT, CDR2 SNEGSKA, per germline (reference sequence). Here the CDR3 DNA reads TGCAGTGCCGTCGGATCAGCTAACTATGGCTACACCTTC. It encodes CSAVGSANYGYTF.

The gene calls are TRBV2 and TRBJ1-2, with 8 bases matching TRBD1. The germline gives CDR1 SNHLY, CDR2 FYNNEI. The V gene end was trimmed by 6 bases and the J gene end by 8 bases; junction bases not matched to a gene: 11. The CDR3 spans 14 residues. The CDR3 bases are TGTGCCAGCAGCCCAGGACAGGGCGGTGGAGGCTACACCTTC. As protein: CASSPGQGGGGYTF.